These 21 T cell receptor beta chains were sequenced from one sample in a study of glioma-infiltrating T cells. TCR alpha and beta CDR3 regions were amplified from RNA using iRepertoire nested multiplex PCR. A single record per CDR3 protein comes from TCRdb applying MiXCR to the multiplex PCR reads. The sample holds approximately 190,000 distinct CDR3 sequences, over 30% seen once. The sample was glioma tissue, nonneoplastic brain tissue, or PBMCs (not recorded which). The source is a human donor with low-grade glioma or glioblastoma, undergoing nonglioma brain surgery, or in good health (not recorded which).

This clonotype has a count of ten or more. The rearrangement uses TRBV12-3 or TRBV12-4 and TRBJ1-5; D gene ambiguous. The CDR3 extends over 13 amino acids. Between the trimmed V and J ends, which lost 2 bases and 8 bases, there was a span of 10 bases. The CDR3 sequence: CASSLYSGKPQHF. The CDR3 DNA sequence: TGTGCCAGCAGTTTATATTCTGGGAAGCCCCAGCATTTT.

V gene TRBV6-1 combines with J gene TRBJ2-5; TRBD2 agrees at 10 bases. The V and J ends lost 8 bases and 4 bases, in that order; junction bases with no gene match: 7. This CDR3 contains 14 residues. Germline V gene data show CDR1 as MNHNS and CDR2 as SASEGT. CDR3 DNA: TGTGCCAGCCAAGCGGGAGGGCGGTCAGAGACCCAGTACTTC. Translating gives CASQAGGRSETQYF.

The count of this clonotype is one. CDR3 nucleotide sequence: TGTGCCAGCAGCTTAGCAGTTGGGGTTTTTAGTAAGCAGTTCTTC. Protein product: CASSLAVGVFSKQFF. The chain recombines TRBV11-2 with TRBJ2-1; D uncertain. CDR1 and CDR2 from the germline V gene are SGHAT and FQNNGV. This CDR3 region has 15 residues. Trimming shortened V by 1 base and J by 11 bases, and 18 bases separated the two germline ends.

The sample holds many counts of this clonotype. The J gene is TRBJ2-7, the V gene TRBV4-3; D assignment may be TRBD1 or TRBD2 (6 bases each). The CDR3 runs to 15 residues. V was pared by 4 bases and J by 2 bases, with 15 bases between. Germline V lookup: CDR1 LGHNA, CDR2 YSLEER. The chain's CDR3 is CASSLGGQGPYEQYF. The CDR3 DNA is TGCGCCAGCAGCCTAGGGGGGCAGGGGCCCTACGAGCAGTACTTC.

This clonotype appeared many times. The chain has TRBV7-2 and TRBJ2-3; TRBD2 matches 11 bases. Per the germline V gene, CDR1 is SGHTA and CDR2 is FQGNSA. The ends lost 5 bases at V and 5 bases at J; junction bases unmatched: 3. CDR3 length: 14 amino acids. The CDR3 DNA is TGTGCCAGCAGCCTGGGACTAGCGGTAGATACGCAGTATTTT. This gives the protein CASSLGLAVDTQYF.

This clonotype came up many times. The chain employs TRBV20-1 and TRBJ2-7, with 7 positions matching TRBD2. Germline V gene data show CDR1 as DFQATT and CDR2 as SNEGSKA (reference sequence). This CDR3 spans 16 amino acids. Losses at the gene ends were 0 bases for V and 4 bases for J; bases not matched to a gene: 12. The CDR3 is CSARDLGGSADYEQYF. The CDR3 bases are TGCAGTGCTAGAGATCTCGGGGGGAGTGCGGATTACGAGCAGTACTTC.

This clonotype was seen at least ten times. The J gene is TRBJ2-1, the V gene TRBV28, with a possible D match to TRBD2 (6 bases). Trimming removed 4 bases from V and 12 bases from J, with 19 bases in between. Germline V gives CDR1 MDHEN, CDR2 SYDVKM. The CDR3 is 14 amino acids. CDR3 DNA sequence: TGTGCCAGCAGTTCCGGAGGGTTTATATCCCCGCAGTTCTTC. Translated: CASSSGGFISPQFF.

Ten or more counts support this clonotype. The chain has TRBV7-9 and TRBJ1-1, with a possible D match to TRBD1 (6 bases). This CDR3 is built from 16 residues. Germline V gene sequence: CDR1 SEHNR, CDR2 FQNEAQ (reference sequence). The ends were cut back, 1 base at V and 4 bases at J, with 16 bases in the middle. The CDR3 loop is CASSLGNRAVGTEAFF. Here the CDR3 DNA reads TGTGCCAGCAGCTTAGGCAACAGGGCTGTGGGCACTGAAGCTTTCTTT. Using reference TRBV7-9 and TRBJ1-1 for the parts outside the CDR3, the full variable domain is DTGVSQNPRHKITKRGQNVTFRCDPISEHNRLYWYRQTLGQGPEFLTYFQNEAQLEKSRLLSDRFSAERPKGSFSTLEIQRTEQGDSAMYLCASSLGNRAVGTEAFFGQGTRLTVV.

V usage is TRBV19 and J usage is TRBJ1-1, with 7 bases fitting TRBD1. The CDR3 runs to 12 residues. The ends lost 4 bases at V and 11 bases at J; junction bases unmatched: 7. Germline lookup yields CDR1 LNHDA and CDR2 SQIVND (reference sequence). In DNA, the CDR3 is TGTGCCAGTAGTACTTCGGGACAGATGGCTTTCTTT. The encoded protein is CASSTSGQMAFF.

A remark on this clonotype: A single base separates this from a much larger clone, so it may be a read error. The chain joins TRBV7-8 to TRBJ1-3; TRBD1 might be the D (5 bases). Germline loops: CDR1 SGHVS, CDR2 FQNEAQ. V was pared by 4 bases and J by 4 bases, with 23 bases between. The CDR3 consists of 18 residues. CDR3 DNA: TGTGCCAGCAGCTCCTTAGCACGGTCAGGGTCGGGAGGAAACACCATATATTTT. Its protein is CASSSLARSGSGGNTIYF.

In its sample, this clonotype was seen a few times. The chain joins TRBV29-1 to TRBJ1-2; weak D call: TRBD1 (5 bases). Trimming left V 1 base short and J 6 bases short, with 12 bases between. The CDR3 is 13 amino acids. Germline loops: CDR1 SQVTM, CDR2 ANQGSEA. The CDR3 coding sequence is TGCAGCGTTGAAGGGAGGGGCAAGGATGGCTACACCTTC. Translated, it gives CSVEGRGKDGYTF.

This clonotype occurred many times. The chain joins TRBV9 to TRBJ1-6; 8 nucleotides match TRBD1. Germline loops: CDR1 SGDLS, CDR2 YYNGEE. J was trimmed by 7 bases and V by 4 bases; bases with no gene match: 13. This CDR3 contains 17 residues. The CDR3: CASSSPRGQVVNSPLHF. CDR3 bases: TGTGCCAGCAGCTCCCCCCGGGGACAGGTCGTGAATTCACCCCTCCACTTT.

Concerning this clonotype itself: Compared with germline, one end of the junction differs, possibly owing to a read error. The CDR3 protein is CASTFVSSGADVLTF. CDR3 nucleotides: TGTGCCAGCACCTTCGTTAGCTCTGGGGCCGACGTCCTGACTTTC. V and J are TRBV7-9 and TRBJ2-6; TRBD1 is a possible D gene (5 bases). There are 15 residues in the CDR3. Germline-derived CDR1 and CDR2 are SEHNR and FQNEAQ (reference sequence).

This clonotype was seen ten or more times. The chain joins TRBV7-8 to TRBJ2-3; a weak D match, TRBD2 (6 bases). CDR3 length: 13 residues. V lost 8 bases to trimming and J lost 2 bases, with 11 bases between them. Germline CDR1 reads SGHVS; CDR2 reads FQNEAQ. Here the CDR3 DNA reads TGTGCCAGCGGGACTCAACACACAGATACGCAGTATTTT. It codes for CASGTQHTDTQYF.

Comments on this clonotype: This likely comes from a read error, as the CDR3 has no conserved phenylalanine or tryptophan at its end. This chain uses TRBV7-2 with TRBJ2-7; 7 bases are shared with TRBD2. V dropped 2 bases and J dropped 7; count of bases not matched to a gene: 17. CDR3 length: 17 amino acids. Germline CDR1 reads SGHTA; CDR2 reads FQGNSA. CDR3 sequence reads: CASSLTRTRGKSGEQYL. The CDR3 DNA reads as TGTGCCAGCAGCTTAACTCGGACTAGAGGGAAGTCTGGGGAGCAGTACTTA.

For this clonotype: The germline gene is not matched at one end of the junction; a read error may be the cause. The rearrangement joins TRBV6-1 to TRBJ2-5; 16 nucleotides line up with TRBD2. The CDR3 has 17 amino acids. The germline CDR1 and CDR2 sequences are MNHNS and SASEGT. CDR3 bases: TGTGCCAGCACCCCCGGGACTAGCGGGAGGGCCATAGAGACCGAGTACTTC. This encodes CASTPGTSGRAIETEYF.

This clonotype was recorded a few times. The rearrangement uses TRBV4-1 and TRBJ2-2; D is perhaps TRBD2 (5 bases). V was trimmed by 5 bases and J by 5 bases, leaving 9 bases between them. The CDR3 is made up of 13 amino acids. The V gene's germline CDR1 is MGHRA and CDR2 YSYEKL. The CDR3 sequence is CASSSTGTGELFF. The DNA of the CDR3 is TGCGCCAGCAGCTCAACGGGGACCGGGGAGCTGTTTTTT.

The sample holds many counts of this clonotype. The rearrangement joins TRBV5-4 to TRBJ2-5, with 8 bases that match TRBD1. V lost 3 bases and J lost 2; bases outside the gene matches: 3. CDR3 length equals 14 residues. Germline CDR1 is SGHNT and CDR2 is YYREEE (reference sequence). In DNA, the CDR3 is TGTGCCAGCAGCTCCCGGACAGGGCAAGAGACCCAGTACTTC. Translation gives CASSSRTGQETQYF.

The rearrangement uses TRBV19 and TRBJ2-7; unclear D gene. The CDR3 sequence is 14 residues long. Trimming took off 5 bases at V and 5 bases at J, with 16 bases between the two ends. CDR1 LNHDA and CDR2 SQIVND come from the germline V gene (reference sequence). The CDR3 loop is CASSPFPVGNEQYF. The CDR3 DNA sequence: TGTGCCAGTAGTCCCTTCCCCGTGGGCAACGAGCAGTACTTC.

This clonotype was seen repeatedly, ten times or more. The genes are TRBV5-1 and TRBJ2-3, with D hard to call. There are 13 residues in the CDR3. The V and J ends lost 0 bases and 5 bases respectively, with 7 bases between them. The V gene's germline CDR1 is SGHRS and CDR2 YFSETQ. CDR3 sequence: CASSLAGEDTQYF. The CDR3 DNA sequence: TGCGCCAGCAGCTTGGCCGGAGAAGATACGCAGTATTTT.

V usage is TRBV10-3 and J usage is TRBJ1-1; the match to TRBD1 covers 7 bases. V dropped 4 bases and J dropped 5; count of bases not matched to a gene: 10. CDR1 and CDR2 (germline): ENHRY, SYGVKD. The CDR3 totals 15 residues. The DNA of the CDR3 is TGTGCCATCAGTGCGCTGACAGGGTCTCAGACTGAAGCTTTCTTT. Encoded protein: CAISALTGSQTEAFF.